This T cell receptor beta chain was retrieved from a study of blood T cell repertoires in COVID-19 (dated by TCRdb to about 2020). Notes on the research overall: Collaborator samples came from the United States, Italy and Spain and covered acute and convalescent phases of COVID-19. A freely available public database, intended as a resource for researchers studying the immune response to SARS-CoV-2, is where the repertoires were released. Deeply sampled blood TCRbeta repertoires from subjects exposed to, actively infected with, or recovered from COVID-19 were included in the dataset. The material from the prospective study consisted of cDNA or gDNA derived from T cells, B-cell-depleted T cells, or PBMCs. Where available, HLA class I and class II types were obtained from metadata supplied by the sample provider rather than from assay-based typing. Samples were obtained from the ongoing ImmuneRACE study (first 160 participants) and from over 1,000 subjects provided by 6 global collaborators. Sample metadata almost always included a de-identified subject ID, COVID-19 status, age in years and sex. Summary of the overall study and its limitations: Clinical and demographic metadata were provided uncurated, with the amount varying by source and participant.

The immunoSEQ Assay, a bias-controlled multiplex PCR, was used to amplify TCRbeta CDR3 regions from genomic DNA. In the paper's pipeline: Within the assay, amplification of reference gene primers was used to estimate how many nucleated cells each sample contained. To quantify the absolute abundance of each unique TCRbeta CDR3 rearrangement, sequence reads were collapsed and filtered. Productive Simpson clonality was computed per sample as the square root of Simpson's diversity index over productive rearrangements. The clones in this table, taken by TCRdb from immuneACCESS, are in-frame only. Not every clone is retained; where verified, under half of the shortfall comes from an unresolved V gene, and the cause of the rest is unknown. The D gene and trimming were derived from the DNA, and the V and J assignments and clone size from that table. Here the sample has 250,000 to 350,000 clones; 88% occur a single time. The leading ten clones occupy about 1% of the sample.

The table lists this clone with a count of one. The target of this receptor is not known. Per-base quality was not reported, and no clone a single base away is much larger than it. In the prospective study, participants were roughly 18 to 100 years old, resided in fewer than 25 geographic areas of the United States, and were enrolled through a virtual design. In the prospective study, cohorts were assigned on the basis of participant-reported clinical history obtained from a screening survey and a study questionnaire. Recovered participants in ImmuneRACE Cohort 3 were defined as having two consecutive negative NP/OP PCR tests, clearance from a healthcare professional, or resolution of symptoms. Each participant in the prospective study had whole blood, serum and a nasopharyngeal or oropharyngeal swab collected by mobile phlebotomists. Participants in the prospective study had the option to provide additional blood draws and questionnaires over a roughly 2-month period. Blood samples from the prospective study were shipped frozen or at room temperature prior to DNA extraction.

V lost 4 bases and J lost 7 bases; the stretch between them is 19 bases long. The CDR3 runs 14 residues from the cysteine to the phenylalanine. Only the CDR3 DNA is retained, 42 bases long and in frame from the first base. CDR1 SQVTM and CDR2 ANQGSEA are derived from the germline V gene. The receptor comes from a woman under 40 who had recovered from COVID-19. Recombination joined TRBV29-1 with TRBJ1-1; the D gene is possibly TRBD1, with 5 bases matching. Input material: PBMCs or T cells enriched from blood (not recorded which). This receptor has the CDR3 CSVVQGAWELEAFF. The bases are TGCAGCGTTGTTCAGGGTGCGTGGGAACTTGAAGCTTTCTTT.